This passage covers 2 T cell receptor beta chains from one sample sequenced in a study of cytomegalovirus exposure and HLA in healthy donors. The PCR employed 60 Vbeta primers together with 13 Jbeta primers. Repertoires were generated with immunoSEQ multiplex PCR, while TCRdb's copy carries only in-frame clones and drops some. The sample shows 200,000 or so clones, about 81% of them seen only once. Sequenced sample: PBMCs. These receptors all stem from a woman aged 18-29 years in good health and CMV-seronegative.

The genes are TRBV27 and TRBJ1-1, with a weak D call TRBD1 (6 bases). Trimming took off 4 bases at V and 1 base at J, with 19 bases between the two ends. This CDR3 contains 17 residues. Germline V CDR1 and CDR2: MNHEY, SMNVEV (reference sequence). The CDR3 sequence is CASSSLGGGLKNTEAFF. The CDR3 DNA sequence: TGTGCCAGCAGTTCACTTGGGGGGGGGCTGAAGAACACTGAAGCTTTCTTT.

The chain has TRBV27 and TRBJ1-1, with TRBD1 matching 8 bases. Germline V gene sequence: CDR1 MNHEY, CDR2 SMNVEV (reference sequence). Trimming removed 3 bases from V and 1 base from J; junction bases left unmatched: 7. The CDR3 extends over 16 amino acids. The CDR3 is CASSFRSQGANTEAFF. The CDR3 DNA reads as TGTGCCAGCAGTTTCCGGTCCCAGGGGGCGAACACTGAAGCTTTCTTT.